Presented here are 23 T cell receptor beta chains from one specimen sequenced in a study of T cells in localized non-small cell lung cancer. TCRdb's copy holds only in-frame clones and misses some; the assay was immunoSEQ multiplex PCR. In the table there are tens of thousands of clones, about 90% of which are singletons. The sample consisted of peripheral blood, taken before any cancer treatment. These receptors came from a male donor at least 60 years old with stage I squamous cell lung carcinoma.

This clone was detected only once. The rearrangement links TRBV13 to TRBJ2-3; TRBD1 agrees at 7 bases. V dropped 0 bases and J dropped 4; count of bases not matched to a gene: 4. CDR1 is PRHDT, CDR2 FYEKMQ, per germline (reference sequence). CDR3 size: 15 residues. This CDR3 is CASSLGVQGADTQYF. The CDR3 DNA sequence: TGTGCCAGCAGCTTAGGCGTGCAGGGGGCAGATACGCAGTATTTT.

The chain has TRBV5-8 and TRBJ2-5, with 12 bases that match TRBD2. The V and J ends lost 3 bases and 0 bases, in that order; junction bases with no gene match: 6. Per germline, CDR1 SGHTS and CDR2 YDEGEE. CDR3 length equals 17 residues. The CDR3 loop reads CASSYDLAGGYQETQYF. The CDR3, as DNA: TGTGCCAGCAGCTACGACCTAGCGGGAGGGTACCAAGAGACCCAGTACTTC.

The chain has TRBV6-1 and TRBJ1-5; a weak D match, TRBD1 (5 bases). This CDR3 spans 14 amino acids. From germline, CDR1 is MNHNS and CDR2 SASEGT. Trimming removed 0 bases from V and 3 bases from J, with 6 bases in between. Here the CDR3 reads CASSEAGVNQPQHF. CDR3 DNA: TGTGCCAGCAGTGAAGCGGGGGTCAATCAGCCCCAGCATTTT.

As DNA, the CDR3 is TGTGCCAGCAGTGAAAATCCCACCTACAATGAGCAGTTCTTC. Encoded protein: CASSENPTYNEQFF. The rearrangement links TRBV6-1 to TRBJ2-1; D is ambiguous. V was pared by 2 bases and J by 2 bases, with 7 bases between. The CDR3 is 14 residues long. Germline loops: CDR1 MNHNS, CDR2 SASEGT.

V is TRBV9 and J is TRBJ2-1; no clear D gene. Looked up from germline, CDR1 is SGDLS and CDR2 is YYNGEE. The CDR3 is 15 amino acids. Trimming pared 4 bases from V and 9 bases from J, leaving 20 bases between. The DNA of the CDR3 is TGTGCCAGCAGCCCCGAGAGCTCCCGGTGGGTTGAGCAGTTCTTC. Amino acid sequence: CASSPESSRWVEQFF.

The chain links TRBV7-8 to TRBJ2-7; 11 bases agree with TRBD1. There are 15 residues in the CDR3. J was trimmed by 5 bases and V by 3 bases; bases with no gene match: 6. Germline CDR1 is SGHVS and CDR2 is FQNEAQ. In DNA, the CDR3 is TGTGCCAGCAGCTTCGGGACAGGGGGTGGGAACGAGCAGTACTTC. Its translation: CASSFGTGGGNEQYF.

This clone was picked up a small number of times. The genes are TRBV7-9 and TRBJ1-5, with D perhaps matching TRBD1 (5 bases). The CDR3 totals 14 residues. Germline CDR1 SEHNR, CDR2 FQNEAQ (reference sequence). The V gene lost 5 bases and the J gene lost 6 bases, with 14 bases spanning the gap. The CDR3 here is CASSPAGGIQPQHF. As DNA, the CDR3 is TGTGCCAGCAGCCCGGCGGGGGGAATTCAGCCCCAGCATTTT.

The V call is TRBV14, the J call TRBJ2-5, with no clear D. The V gene lost 3 bases and the J gene lost 5 bases, with 10 bases spanning the gap. CDR1 and CDR2 (germline): SGHDN, FVKESK. The CDR3 runs to 13 residues. CDR3 DNA: TGTGCCAGCAGCCATCCTGGATCGGAGACCCAGTACTTC. It codes for CASSHPGSETQYF.

This chain connects TRBV18 to TRBJ1-2; D may be TRBD1 (6 bases). V was trimmed by 3 bases and J by 0 bases, leaving 14 bases between them. Germline CDR1 is KGHSH and CDR2 is LQKENI. The CDR3 is 16 amino acids. CDR3 DNA: TGTGCCAGCTCACCCGACAGGATAAGAGCTAACTATGGCTACACCTTC. Translating it yields CASSPDRIRANYGYTF.

By sample share, this clone is medium-sized. The chain is built from TRBV9 and TRBJ1-2, with D perhaps matching TRBD1 (6 bases). CDR1 and CDR2 (germline): SGDLS, YYNGEE. The CDR3 loop spans 17 amino acids. Between the trimmed V and J ends, which lost 0 bases and 3 bases, there was a span of 18 bases. The CDR3 bases are TGTGCCAGCAGCGTAGGGGCGACAGGCCGATCCTACTATGGCTACACCTTC. This gives the protein CASSVGATGRSYYGYTF.

The chain carries TRBV9 and TRBJ1-3, with TRBD1 as a possible D gene (5 bases). The V gene lost 2 bases and the J gene lost 4 bases, with 16 bases spanning the gap. CDR1 and CDR2 (germline): SGDLS, YYNGEE. The CDR3 covers 16 residues. In DNA, the CDR3 is TGTGCCAGCAGCGTCGCCGCCAGGGTAGGGGGAAACACCATATATTTT. Protein sequence: CASSVAARVGGNTIYF.

The chain employs TRBV11-2 and TRBJ2-3; D possibly corresponds to TRBD2 (5 bases). The CDR3 covers 13 residues. Germline V gene sequence: CDR1 SGHAT, CDR2 FQNNGV. The V gene lost 5 bases and the J gene lost 6 bases, with 12 bases spanning the gap. The CDR3 nucleotides read TGTGCCAGCAGCCCCGTCAGAGGGGATACGCAGTATTTT. It is translated as CASSPVRGDTQYF.

The chain recombines TRBV18 with TRBJ1-2, with D possibly matching TRBD1 (5 bases). The CDR3 spans 12 residues. In germline, CDR1 is KGHSH, CDR2 LQKENI. V lost 5 bases, J lost 8 bases, and 12 bases lay in between. The CDR3 sequence: CASSRQGDGYTF. CDR3 DNA: TGTGCCAGCTCAAGGCAGGGCGACGGCTACACCTTC. The full variable domain, in which reference TRBV18 and TRBJ1-2 provide the parts outside the CDR3, is NAGVMQNPRHLVRRRGQEARLRCSPMKGHSHVYWYRQLPEEGLKFMVYLQKENIIDESGMPKERFSAEFPKEGPSILRIQQVVRGDSAAYFCASSRQGDGYTFGSGTRLTVV.

V gene TRBV9 combines with J gene TRBJ1-2; TRBD1 aligns across 7 bases. V lost 0 bases and J lost 0; bases outside the gene matches: 5. The CDR3 is 16 residues long. Germline CDR1 SGDLS, CDR2 YYNGEE. The CDR3 DNA sequence: TGTGCCAGCAGCGTAGAACCCACAGGGGCTAACTATGGCTACACCTTC. Translating gives CASSVEPTGANYGYTF.

This chain joins TRBV7-8 and TRBJ2-3, with D perhaps matching TRBD2 (5 bases). The germline V gene has CDR1 SGHVS and CDR2 FQNEAQ. This CDR3 spans 13 amino acids. V was shortened by 7 bases and J by 0 bases, with 8 bases between the two germline ends. The CDR3 sequence: CASTWTSTDTQYF. CDR3 bases: TGTGCCAGCACCTGGACTAGCACAGATACGCAGTATTTT.

DNA of the CDR3: TGCGCCAGCAGCTGGACAGGGAGAGGCTACGAGCAGTACTTC. Its protein product is CASSWTGRGYEQYF. The chain links TRBV5-1 to TRBJ2-7; 8 bases match TRBD1. With 3 bases clipped from V and 3 bases from J, the junction kept 5 bases outside the gene matches. CDR3 length: 14 amino acids. Germline lookup yields CDR1 SGHRS and CDR2 YFSETQ.

V is TRBV7-2 and J is TRBJ2-1; unclear D gene. V lost 5 bases, J lost 0 bases, and 20 bases lay in between. The CDR3 length is 18 residues. Germline V lookup: CDR1 SGHTA, CDR2 FQGNSA. The CDR3 DNA reads TGTGCCAGCAGCCACCCCCAGTCAGTCTCGAGCTCCTACAATGAGCAGTTCTTC. This translates into CASSHPQSVSSSYNEQFF. The entire variable domain, with the rest obtained from reference TRBV7-2 and TRBJ2-1, is as follows: GAGVSQSPSNKVTEKGKDVELRCDPISGHTALYWYRQSLGQGLEFLIYFQGNSAPDKSGLPSDRFSAERTGGSVSTLTIQRTQQEDSAVYLCASSHPQSVSSSYNEQFFGPGTRLTVL.

The chain couples TRBV9 to TRBJ1-4, with D hard to call. V gave up 4 bases and J gave up 8 bases, with 18 bases separating them. The CDR3 is 15 residues long. The germline gives CDR1 SGDLS, CDR2 YYNGEE. CDR3 protein: CASSPGGWEDEKLFF. In DNA, the CDR3 is TGTGCCAGCAGCCCCGGTGGTTGGGAAGACGAAAAACTGTTTTTT.

This chain uses TRBV11-2 with TRBJ1-1; D gene ambiguous. CDR1 is SGHAT and CDR2 is FQNNGV in the germline V gene. Trimming removed 2 bases at V and 1 base at J, with 11 bases between. The CDR3 runs to 15 residues. The DNA of the CDR3 is TGTGCCAGCAGCTTAAGGTTGGCGCAGAACACTGAAGCTTTCTTT. Its protein is CASSLRLAQNTEAFF.

The chain has TRBV9 and TRBJ2-3; 10 bases fit TRBD1. V dropped 4 bases and J dropped 14; count of bases not matched to a gene: 10. Germline V lookup: CDR1 SGDLS, CDR2 YYNGEE. The CDR3 covers 13 residues. CDR3 DNA sequence: TGTGCCAGCAGCCCGAACGGAGACAGGGGGCGGTATTTT. Its protein is CASSPNGDRGRYF.

The chain recombines TRBV6-5 with TRBJ2-2; the D call may be TRBD1 or TRBD2 (5 bases each). Trimming took 10 bases from V and 6 from J, leaving 15 bases between them. The germline CDR1 and CDR2 sequences are MNHEY and SVGAGI. This CDR3 is built from 13 residues. This chain's CDR3 is CATGTGNPGELFF. As DNA, the CDR3 is TGTGCCACCGGGACGGGGAATCCCGGGGAGCTGTTTTTT.

This sequence joins TRBV2 and TRBJ2-1; D is uncertain. Germline values: CDR1 SNHLY, CDR2 FYNNEI. The V gene lost 5 bases and the J gene lost 0 bases, with 8 bases spanning the gap. The CDR3 sequence is 14 residues long. In nucleotides, the CDR3 is TGTGCCAGCAGTAGGGAAAGCTCCTACAATGAGCAGTTCTTC. Protein: CASSRESSYNEQFF.

The chain links TRBV30 to TRBJ2-3, with a possible D match to TRBD2 (6 bases). Germline loops: CDR1 GTSNPN, CDR2 SVGIG (reference sequence). V lost 1 base and J 6 bases, leaving 23 bases between the germline ends. The CDR3 sequence is 17 residues long. The CDR3 DNA follows: TGTGCCTGGAGTGGACTAGACGAAACAAACCTCCGGGATACGCAGTATTTT. The encoded protein is CAWSGLDETNLRDTQYF.